Listed below are T cell receptor beta chains from one sample, sequenced in a study of CD8 T cells in ankylosing spondylitis. One entry per CDR3 protein results from TCRdb running MiXCR on the 5' RACE reads. The sample consists of roughly 400,000 distinct CDR3 sequences, around 24% of them appearing once. Sequencing was performed on blood, either unsorted or a sorted T cell fraction (not recorded which). The receptor set was obtained from a male donor with ankylosing spondylitis. CDR3s include the opening cysteine and the closing phenylalanine or tryptophan. D genes are given only for firm matches. Rows may omit the clone size; those that give it use once, few, many or a size class.

v_gene | abundance | d_gene | CDR3aa
TRBV7-2 | - | - | CASSLGGIRTGELFF
TRBV11-2 | - | - | CASSSFNTGELFF
TRBV5-1 | - | - | CDSSPSPGGPEAFF
TRBV5-6 | few | - | CASSLEAVASSTDTQYF
TRBV19 | once | TRBD2 | CASSSFAGVIDEQFF
TRBV4-2 | many | TRBD2 | CASSPDGLAGWGDTGELFF
TRBV5-1 | - | - | CASSWGPTGELFF
TRBV5-1 | - | - | CASSLDGPGGNTIYF
TRBV12-3/TRBV12-4 | - | TRBD2 | CASSLARTSGTEQFF
TRBV2 | - | - | CASSERTPSTDTQYF
TRBV28 | - | - | CASSLWGGADTGELFF
TRBV20-1 | - | TRBD2 | CSAKPRSGEVYNEQFF